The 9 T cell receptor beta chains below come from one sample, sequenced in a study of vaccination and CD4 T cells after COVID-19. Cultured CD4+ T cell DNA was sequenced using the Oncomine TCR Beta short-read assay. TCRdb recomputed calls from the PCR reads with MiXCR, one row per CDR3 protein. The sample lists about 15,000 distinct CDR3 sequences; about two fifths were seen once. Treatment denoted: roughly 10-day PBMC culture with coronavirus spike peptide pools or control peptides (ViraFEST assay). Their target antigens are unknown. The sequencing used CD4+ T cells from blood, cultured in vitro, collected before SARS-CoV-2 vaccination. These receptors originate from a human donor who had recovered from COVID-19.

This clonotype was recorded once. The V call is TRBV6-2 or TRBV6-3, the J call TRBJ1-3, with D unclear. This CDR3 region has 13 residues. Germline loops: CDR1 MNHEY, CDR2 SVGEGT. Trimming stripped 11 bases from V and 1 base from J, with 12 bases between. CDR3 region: CAGRTASGNTIYF. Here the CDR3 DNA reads TGTGCCGGGCGGACTGCTTCTGGAAACACCATATATTTT.

CDR3 nucleotides: TGTGCCAGCAGCCTCTGGCGTTTTGGGAGTAGGGATACGCAGTATTTT. Translated: CASSLWRFGSRDTQYF. The J gene is TRBJ2-3, the V gene TRBV7-8; D might be TRBD2 (5 bases). The CDR3 extends over 16 amino acids. V was clipped by 5 bases and J by 6 bases, with 21 bases between them. Germline assignment: CDR1 SGHVS and CDR2 FQNEAQ.

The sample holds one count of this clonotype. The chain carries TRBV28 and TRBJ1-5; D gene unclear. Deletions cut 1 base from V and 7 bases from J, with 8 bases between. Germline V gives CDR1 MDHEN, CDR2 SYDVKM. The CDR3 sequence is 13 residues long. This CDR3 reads CASSLLGGQPQHF. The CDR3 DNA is TGTGCCAGCAGTTTATTAGGTGGGCAGCCCCAGCATTTT.

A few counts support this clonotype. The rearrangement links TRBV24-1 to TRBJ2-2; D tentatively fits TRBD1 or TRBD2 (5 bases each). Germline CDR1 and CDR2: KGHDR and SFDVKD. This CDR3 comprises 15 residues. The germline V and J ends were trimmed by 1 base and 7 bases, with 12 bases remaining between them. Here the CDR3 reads CATSDLEGQDGELFF. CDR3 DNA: TGTGCCACCAGTGATTTAGAGGGGCAAGACGGGGAGCTGTTTTTT.

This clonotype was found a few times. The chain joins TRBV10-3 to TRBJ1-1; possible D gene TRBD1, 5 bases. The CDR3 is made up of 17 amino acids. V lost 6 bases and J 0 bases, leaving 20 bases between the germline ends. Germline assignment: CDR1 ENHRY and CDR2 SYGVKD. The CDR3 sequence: CAISGHSLSSMNTEAFF. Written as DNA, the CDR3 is TGTGCCATCAGCGGACACTCACTCTCCTCCATGAACACTGAAGCTTTCTTT.

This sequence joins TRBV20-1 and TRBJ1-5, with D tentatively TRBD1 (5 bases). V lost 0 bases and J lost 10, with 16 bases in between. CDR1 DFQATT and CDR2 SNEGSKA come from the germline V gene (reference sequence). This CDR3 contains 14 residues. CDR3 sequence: CSARDQASGGPQHF. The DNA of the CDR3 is TGCAGTGCTAGAGACCAGGCCTCCGGGGGACCCCAGCATTTT.

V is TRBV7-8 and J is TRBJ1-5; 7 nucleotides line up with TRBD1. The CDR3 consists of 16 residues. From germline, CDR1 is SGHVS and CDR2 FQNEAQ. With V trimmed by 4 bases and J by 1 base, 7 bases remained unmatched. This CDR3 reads CASSSRQGRSNQPQHF. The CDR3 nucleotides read TGTGCCAGCAGCTCGCGACAGGGCAGGAGCAATCAGCCCCAGCATTTT.

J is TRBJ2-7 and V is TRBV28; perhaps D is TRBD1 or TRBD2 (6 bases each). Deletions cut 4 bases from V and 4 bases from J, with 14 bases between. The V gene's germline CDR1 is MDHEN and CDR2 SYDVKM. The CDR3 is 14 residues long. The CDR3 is CASSSGGPAYEQYF. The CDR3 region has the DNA TGTGCCAGCAGTTCCGGGGGCCCTGCTTACGAGCAGTACTTC.

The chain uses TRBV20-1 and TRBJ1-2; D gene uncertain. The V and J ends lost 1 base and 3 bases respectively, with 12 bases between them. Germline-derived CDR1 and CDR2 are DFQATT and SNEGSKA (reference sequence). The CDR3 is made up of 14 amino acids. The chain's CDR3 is CSARARTGDYGYTF. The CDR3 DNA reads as TGCAGTGCTAGAGCCAGGACGGGCGACTATGGCTACACCTTC.